This TCR beta chain was found in a study of blood T cell repertoires in COVID-19. Study as a whole: COVID-19 samples, acute and convalescent, were from the United States, Italy and Spain. Sources were T cells, B-cell-depleted T cells, or PBMCs; the material itself was cDNA or gDNA.

Germline V gives CDR1 KGHSH, CDR2 LQKENI. Trimming took 3 bases from V and 6 from J, leaving 21 bases between them. CDR3 length equals 16 residues. As handled by the study authors: Amplified reference gene primers provided the basis for estimating nucleated cell counts. Assay: immunoSEQ multiplex PCR; the TCRdb copy retains only in-frame clones and omits some. For V, J and clone size, that table is used; D and trimming come from the DNA. The data show 99,000 or so clones, approximately 83% seen once. Sequencing was done on a sample of peripheral blood. The clonotype originates from a man aged 45-65 years with acute or convalescent COVID-19. This chain connects TRBV18 to TRBJ2-7, with D possibly matching TRBD1 (6 bases). CDR3 loop: CASSPRDTAAYREQYF. The DNA of the CDR3 is TGTGCCAGCTCACCTCGGGACACCGCGGCCTACCGCGAGCAGTACTTC.